The next 9 T cell receptor beta chains were all read from a single sample in a study of radiation and T cells in renal cell carcinoma. The time point: blood 2 weeks post-SBRT. The treatment denotes: 15 Gy SBRT to primary tumor, nephrectomy 4 weeks later. Profiling relied on immunoSEQ multiplex PCR, and the TCRdb table lists in-frame clones only, not all of them. The data show about 130,000 clones, with more than 75% seen just once and almost 6% held by the top ten. Sequenced material: blood, taken from a patient whose treatment included radiotherapy and nephrectomy. Every receptor here comes from a woman aged 70-85 years with renal cell carcinoma.

The V call is TRBV5-1, the J call TRBJ1-1; D call uncertain. V was cut by 0 bases and J by 1 base, with 4 bases left in between. Germline V gives CDR1 SGHRS, CDR2 YFSETQ. This CDR3 is 13 amino acids long. CDR3 in DNA: TGCGCCAGCAGCTTGGAGGAGAACACTGAAGCTTTCTTT. Protein product: CASSLEENTEAFF.

The gene calls are TRBV19 and TRBJ1-5, with D perhaps matching TRBD1 (6 bases). This CDR3 comprises 13 residues. The germline V gene has CDR1 LNHDA and CDR2 SQIVND (reference sequence). The V gene lost 11 bases and the J gene lost 4 bases, with 15 bases spanning the gap. CDR3 DNA: TGTGCCGGGGGGCGGGACGGGAATCAGCCCCAGCATTTT. Amino acid sequence: CAGGRDGNQPQHF.

This chain joins TRBV5-8 and TRBJ1-4; TRBD1 aligns across 9 bases. The CDR3 has 15 amino acids. The V gene end was trimmed by 2 bases and the J gene end by 5 bases; junction bases not matched to a gene: 4. Germline-derived CDR1 and CDR2 are SGHTS and YDEGEE. CDR3 coding DNA: TGTGCCAGCAGCTTAATAGGGACAGGGAATGAAAAACTGTTTTTT. This gives the protein CASSLIGTGNEKLFF. Full variable domain (outside the CDR3, taken from reference TRBV5-8 and TRBJ1-4): EAGVTQSPTHLIKTRGQQATLRCSPISGHTSVYWYQQALGLGLQFLLWYDEGEERNRGNFPPRFSGRQFPNYSSELNVNALELEDSALYLCASSLIGTGNEKLFFGSGTQLSVL.

This rearrangement joins TRBV7-2 to TRBJ2-2; D is uncertain. CDR1 and CDR2 from the germline V gene are SGHTA and FQGNSA. V dropped 5 bases and J dropped 3 bases, with 10 bases sitting between them. The CDR3 is 14 amino acids. The CDR3 protein is CASSLRHHTGELFF. The CDR3 DNA follows: TGTGCCAGCAGCCTCCGACACCACACCGGGGAGCTGTTTTTT.

The chain recombines TRBV5-6 with TRBJ1-1; D unresolved. Deletions cut 4 bases from V and 0 bases from J, with 13 bases between. The germline V gene has CDR1 SGHDT and CDR2 YYEEEE. The length of the CDR3 is 15 residues. Written as DNA, the CDR3 is TGTGCCAGCAGCAGAGGACGGACCATGAACACTGAAGCTTTCTTT. The encoded protein is CASSRGRTMNTEAFF.

The J gene is TRBJ2-5, the V gene TRBV4-2; 13 bases fit TRBD2. The CDR3 contains 17 residues. The germline CDR1 and CDR2 sequences are LGHNA and YNFKEQ. V trimming: 0 bases; J trimming: 3 bases; junction bases outside the gene matches: 4. CDR3 nucleotides: TGTGCCAGCAGCCAAGATGATGGGACTAGCGGGGAAGAGACCCAGTACTTC. It encodes CASSQDDGTSGEETQYF.

The V and J genes are TRBV6-5 and TRBJ1-5; no reliable D call. In germline, CDR1 is MNHEY, CDR2 SVGAGI. The CDR3 contains 15 residues. Trimming removed 0 bases from V and 0 bases from J, with 6 bases in between. DNA of the CDR3: TGTGCCAGCAGTTACTCGAAGAATAGCAATCAGCCCCAGCATTTT. Translation: CASSYSKNSNQPQHF.

The V call is TRBV4-2, the J call TRBJ2-1; D gene ambiguous. The V gene lost 1 base and the J gene lost 0 bases, with 4 bases spanning the gap. The CDR3 spans 14 residues. Germline V gene data show CDR1 as LGHNA and CDR2 as YNFKEQ. In DNA, the CDR3 is TGTGCCAGCAGCCAAGGTATCTCCTACAATGAGCAGTTCTTC. Translated, it gives CASSQGISYNEQFF.

V and J are TRBV19 and TRBJ2-7; D possibly corresponds to TRBD1 (6 bases). The germline CDR1 and CDR2 sequences are LNHDA and SQIVND (reference sequence). Trimming cost V 0 bases and J 4 bases, with 13 bases left between them. The length of the CDR3 is 15 residues. The chain's CDR3 is CASSIDRTGTYEQYF. In DNA, the CDR3 is TGTGCCAGTAGTATAGATCGAACAGGGACGTACGAGCAGTACTTC.